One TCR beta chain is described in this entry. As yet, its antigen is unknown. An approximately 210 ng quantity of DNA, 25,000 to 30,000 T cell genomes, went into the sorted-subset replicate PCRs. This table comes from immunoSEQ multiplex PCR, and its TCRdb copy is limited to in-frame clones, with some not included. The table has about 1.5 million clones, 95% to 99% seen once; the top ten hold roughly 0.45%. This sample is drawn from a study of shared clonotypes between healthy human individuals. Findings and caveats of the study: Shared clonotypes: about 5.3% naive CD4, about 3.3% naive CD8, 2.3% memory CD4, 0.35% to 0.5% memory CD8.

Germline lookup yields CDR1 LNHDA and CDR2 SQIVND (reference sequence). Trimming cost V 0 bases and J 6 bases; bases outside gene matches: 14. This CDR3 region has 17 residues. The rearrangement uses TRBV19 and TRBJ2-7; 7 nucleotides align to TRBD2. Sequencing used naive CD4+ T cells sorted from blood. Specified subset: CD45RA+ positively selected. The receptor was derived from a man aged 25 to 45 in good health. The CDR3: CASSIDPPMAGVTEQYF. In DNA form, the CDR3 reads TGTGCCAGTAGTATAGACCCCCCCATGGCGGGAGTTACCGAGCAGTACTTC.